This T cell receptor beta chain was recovered during a study of blood T cells in healthy people across ages. Across the whole study: Template switching retrieved approximately one barcoded beta molecule for each two T cells. Study-wide results and caveats: Whereas aged donors had fewer naive CD4+ cells, long-lived donors had more of them and higher diversity. Naive T cell percentage and TCR beta diversity correlated strongly.

PCR was performed a second time for roughly 7 to 12 cycles using a sample-barcoded 5' primer and a J-beta primer mix. Sequencing recovered at least 3 million CDR3-containing paired-end reads from each sample. One entry per CDR3 protein, called by TCRdb with MiXCR from the 5' RACE reads. Seen here are more than 1,400,000 distinct CDR3 sequences, around two fifths observed once, and the top ten hold 7.9%. Losses at the gene ends were 5 bases for V and 1 base for J; bases not matched to a gene: 2. From germline, CDR1 is ENHRY and CDR2 SYGVKD. The CDR3 is made up of 16 amino acids. A remark on this clonotype: Its antigen remains unidentified.

The sequenced sample was blood. V gene TRBV10-3 combines with J gene TRBJ2-5, with TRBD2 identical over 15 bases. This TCR was sampled from a woman between 18 and 30 years old in good health. DNA of the CDR3: TGTGCCATCAGTCCGGGACTAGCGGGGGGCCAAGAGACCCAGTACTTC. Amino acids: CAISPGLAGGQETQYF.